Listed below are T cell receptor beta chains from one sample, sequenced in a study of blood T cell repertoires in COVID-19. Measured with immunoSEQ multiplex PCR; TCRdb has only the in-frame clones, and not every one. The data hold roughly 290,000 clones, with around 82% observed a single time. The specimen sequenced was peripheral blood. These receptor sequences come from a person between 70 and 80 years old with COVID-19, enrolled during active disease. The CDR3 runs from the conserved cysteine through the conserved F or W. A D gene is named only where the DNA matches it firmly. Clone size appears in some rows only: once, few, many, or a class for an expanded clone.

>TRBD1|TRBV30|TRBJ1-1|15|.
TGTGCCTGGATTTGGCAGGGGGCTCCGAACACTGAAGCTTTCTTT
CAWIWQGAPNTEAFF
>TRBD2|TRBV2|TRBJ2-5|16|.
TGTGCCAGCAGTAGAGGGGGAGCGGGGGCCCAAGAGACCCAGTACTTC
CASSRGGAGAQETQYF
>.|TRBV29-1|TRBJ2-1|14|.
TGCAGCGGTATCGACGGGAGCTCCTACAATGAGCAGTTCTTC
CSGIDGSSYNEQFF
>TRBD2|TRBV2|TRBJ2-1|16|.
TGTGCCAGCAGTAAACAAATAGCGGGGGGGCCGAATGAGCAGTTCTTC
CASSKQIAGGPNEQFF
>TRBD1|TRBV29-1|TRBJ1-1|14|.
TGCAGCGCCAAGGTGGGACAGATTAACACTGAAGCTTTCTTT
CSAKVGQINTEAFF
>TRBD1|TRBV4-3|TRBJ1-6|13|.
TGCGCCAGCAGCCGAAACAGGGGGCAACCCCTCCACTTT
CASSRNRGQPLHF
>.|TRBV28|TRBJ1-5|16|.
TGTGCCAGCAGTTTGGACCAGGGGTCTAGCAATCAGCCCCAGCATTTT
CASSLDQGSSNQPQHF
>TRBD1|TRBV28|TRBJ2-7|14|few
TGTGCCAGCAGTTTGATACAGGGGGCTTTCGAGCAGTACTTC
CASSLIQGAFEQYF
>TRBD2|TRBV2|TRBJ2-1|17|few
TGTGCCAGCAGTGCCTGGGGAGCGGGAGGGGCCGCGGGTGAGCAGTTCTTC
CASSAWGAGGAAGEQFF
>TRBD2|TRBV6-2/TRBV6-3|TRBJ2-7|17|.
TGTGCCAGCAGCCGTGGGACTAGCGGGAGTGATTTCTACGAGCAGTACTTC
CASSRGTSGSDFYEQYF
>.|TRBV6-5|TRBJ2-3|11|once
TGTGCCAGCTCCAGGGCCGATACGCAGTATTTT
CASSRADTQYF
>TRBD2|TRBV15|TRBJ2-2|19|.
TGTGCCACCAGCAGAGATCCCAACTCGGCGGGGGGGCGTAACGGGGAGCTGTTTTTT
CATSRDPNSAGGRNGELFF
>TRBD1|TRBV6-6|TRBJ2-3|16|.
TGTGCCAGCAGTTACTCGATACCAGGGGGCCAAGATACGCAGTATTTT
CASSYSIPGGQDTQYF
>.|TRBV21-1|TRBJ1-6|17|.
TGTGCCAGCAGCAAAAACCACAGGGGGCGTGAATTGAAACCCCTCCACTTT
CASSKNHRGRELKPLHF
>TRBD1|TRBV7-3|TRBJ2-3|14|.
TGTGCCAGCAGCCGGACAGGGGGCACAGATACGCAGTATTTT
CASSRTGGTDTQYF
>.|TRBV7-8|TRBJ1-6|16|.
TGTGCCAGCACTCCCAAACGGTTTATGGATAATTCACCCCTCCACTTT
CASTPKRFMDNSPLHF
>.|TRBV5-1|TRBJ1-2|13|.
TGCGCCAGCAGGATCGGACAGATATATGGCTACACCTTC
CASRIGQIYGYTF
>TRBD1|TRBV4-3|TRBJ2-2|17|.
TGCGCCAGCAGCCAAGTGAGAGACAGGGATGTTACCGGGGAGCTGTTTTTT
CASSQVRDRDVTGELFF
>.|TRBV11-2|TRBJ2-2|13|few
TGTGCCAGCAGCAAATACGGGGCCGGGGAGCTGTTTTTT
CASSKYGAGELFF
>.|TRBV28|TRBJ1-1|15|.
TGTGCCAGCAGTCTAAGCGGGTGGGACCGGATTGAAGCTTTCTTT
CASSLSGWDRIEAFF
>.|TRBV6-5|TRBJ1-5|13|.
TGTGCCAGCGGAGGACGTCTCGGTCAGCCCCAGCATTTT
CASGGRLGQPQHF
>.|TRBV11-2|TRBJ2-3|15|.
TGTGCCAGCAGCTTAGGACAGGTCGTCGCAGATACGCAGTATTTT
CASSLGQVVADTQYF
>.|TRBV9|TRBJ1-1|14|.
TGTGCCAGCAGCGACCAACAGGGTCCGACTGAAGCTTTCTTT
CASSDQQGPTEAFF
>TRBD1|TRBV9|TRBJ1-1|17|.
TGTGCCAGCAGCGTAGGGACAGGGACCCCTTTTAACACTGAAGCTTTCTTT
CASSVGTGTPFNTEAFF
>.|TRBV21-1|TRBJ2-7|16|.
TGTGCCAGCAGCAATAGGGACAGGAAGGACTACTACGAGCAGTACTTC
CASSNRDRKDYYEQYF
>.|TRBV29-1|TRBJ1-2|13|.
TGCAGCGTTGAACGAGGGCAGAACTATGGCTACACCTTC
CSVERGQNYGYTF
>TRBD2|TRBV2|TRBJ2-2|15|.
TGTGCCAGCAGTGTGATAGCGGGGAGGACCGGGGAGCTGTTTTTT
CASSVIAGRTGELFF
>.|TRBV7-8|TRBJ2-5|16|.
TGTGCCAGCAGCTTCCGTCTTAGCGGCCCTAACGTGGGCTGGAACTTC
CASSFRLSGPNVGWNF
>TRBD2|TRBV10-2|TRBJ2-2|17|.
TGCGCCAGCAGGGGACTAGCGGGAGCCTCGAACACCGGGGAGCTGTTTTTT
CASRGLAGASNTGELFF
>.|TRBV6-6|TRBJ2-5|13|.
TGTGCCAGCAGTTTCGGAGCTCAAGAGACCCAGTACTTC
CASSFGAQETQYF
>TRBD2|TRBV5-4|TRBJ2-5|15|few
TGTGCCAGCAGCCTTCTAGCGGGGTGGGGAGAGACCCAGTACTTC
CASSLLAGWGETQYF
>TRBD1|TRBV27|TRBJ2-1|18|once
TGTGCCAGCAGTCTGAATAAGAAGCCGGGACAGGGAGGTCATGAGCAGTTCTTC
CASSLNKKPGQGGHEQFF
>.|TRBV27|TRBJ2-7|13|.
TGTGCCAGCAGTCCACAGGTAAACTACGAGCAGTACTTC
CASSPQVNYEQYF
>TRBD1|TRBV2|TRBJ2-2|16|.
TGTGCCAGCAGCCTGTCGACAGGGGGCAACACCGGGGAGCTGTTTTTT
CASSLSTGGNTGELFF
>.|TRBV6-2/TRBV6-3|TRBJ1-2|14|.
TGTGCCAGCAGTTACTCGCCGCCTCAGGGAACCTACACCTTC
CASSYSPPQGTYTF
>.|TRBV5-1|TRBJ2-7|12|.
TGCGCCAGCAGCTTGCCGAGCTACGAGCAGTACTTC
CASSLPSYEQYF
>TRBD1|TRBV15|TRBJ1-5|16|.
TGTGCCACCAGCACAGCACGCGGGACAGGCAATCAGCCCCAGCATTTT
CATSTARGTGNQPQHF
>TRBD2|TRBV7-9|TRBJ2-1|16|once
TGTGCCAGCAGCTTAGCCTCGGGACTAGCGGGAGTTGAGCAGTTCTTC
CASSLASGLAGVEQFF
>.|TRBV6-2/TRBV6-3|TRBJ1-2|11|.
TGTGCCAGCAGCTCGGACTATGGCTACACCTTC
CASSSDYGYTF
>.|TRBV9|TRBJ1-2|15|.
TGTGCCAGCAGCCGAGACCCCGGGGGACTCCTCGATACCTACTTC
CASSRDPGGLLDTYF
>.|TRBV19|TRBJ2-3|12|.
TGTGCCAGTAGTATAGATAGAGATACGCAGTATTTT
CASSIDRDTQYF
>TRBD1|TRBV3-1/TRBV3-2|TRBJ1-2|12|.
TGTGCCAGCCAGGGGGCGCGGCCTTACTACACCTTC
CASQGARPYYTF
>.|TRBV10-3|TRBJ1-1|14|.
TGTGCCATCAACGGGGATCTCGGGCACACTGAAGCTTTCTTT
CAINGDLGHTEAFF
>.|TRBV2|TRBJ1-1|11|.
TGTGCCAGCTCCTTAAATAGTGAAGCTTTCTTT
CASSLNSEAFF
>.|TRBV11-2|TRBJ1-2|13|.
TGTGCCAGCGCCTCAGCGTTTAACTATGGCTACACCTTC
CASASAFNYGYTF
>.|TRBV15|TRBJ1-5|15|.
TGTGCCACCAGCAGAGATGTGACAGCAAGCCAGCCCCAGCATTTT
CATSRDVTASQPQHF
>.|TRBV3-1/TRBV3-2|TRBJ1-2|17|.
TGTGCCAGCAGCCAAGAGTTAGGACAGCCCGGTCGGTATGGCTACACCTTC
CASSQELGQPGRYGYTF
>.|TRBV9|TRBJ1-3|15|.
TGTGCCAGCAGCGTCAATGTACACCGCACAAACACCATATATTTT
CASSVNVHRTNTIYF
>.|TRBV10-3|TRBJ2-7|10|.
TGTGCCATCAGTGAGTTATGGGCTTCCTTC
CAISELWASF
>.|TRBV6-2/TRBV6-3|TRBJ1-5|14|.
TGTGCCAGCAGCTCAAAAACAGGGATTCAGCCCCAGCATTTT
CASSSKTGIQPQHF
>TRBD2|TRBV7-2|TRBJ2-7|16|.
TGTGCCAGCAGTGTAGTCGGCGGGGGGAGTAGGTACGAGCAGTACTTC
CASSVVGGGSRYEQYF